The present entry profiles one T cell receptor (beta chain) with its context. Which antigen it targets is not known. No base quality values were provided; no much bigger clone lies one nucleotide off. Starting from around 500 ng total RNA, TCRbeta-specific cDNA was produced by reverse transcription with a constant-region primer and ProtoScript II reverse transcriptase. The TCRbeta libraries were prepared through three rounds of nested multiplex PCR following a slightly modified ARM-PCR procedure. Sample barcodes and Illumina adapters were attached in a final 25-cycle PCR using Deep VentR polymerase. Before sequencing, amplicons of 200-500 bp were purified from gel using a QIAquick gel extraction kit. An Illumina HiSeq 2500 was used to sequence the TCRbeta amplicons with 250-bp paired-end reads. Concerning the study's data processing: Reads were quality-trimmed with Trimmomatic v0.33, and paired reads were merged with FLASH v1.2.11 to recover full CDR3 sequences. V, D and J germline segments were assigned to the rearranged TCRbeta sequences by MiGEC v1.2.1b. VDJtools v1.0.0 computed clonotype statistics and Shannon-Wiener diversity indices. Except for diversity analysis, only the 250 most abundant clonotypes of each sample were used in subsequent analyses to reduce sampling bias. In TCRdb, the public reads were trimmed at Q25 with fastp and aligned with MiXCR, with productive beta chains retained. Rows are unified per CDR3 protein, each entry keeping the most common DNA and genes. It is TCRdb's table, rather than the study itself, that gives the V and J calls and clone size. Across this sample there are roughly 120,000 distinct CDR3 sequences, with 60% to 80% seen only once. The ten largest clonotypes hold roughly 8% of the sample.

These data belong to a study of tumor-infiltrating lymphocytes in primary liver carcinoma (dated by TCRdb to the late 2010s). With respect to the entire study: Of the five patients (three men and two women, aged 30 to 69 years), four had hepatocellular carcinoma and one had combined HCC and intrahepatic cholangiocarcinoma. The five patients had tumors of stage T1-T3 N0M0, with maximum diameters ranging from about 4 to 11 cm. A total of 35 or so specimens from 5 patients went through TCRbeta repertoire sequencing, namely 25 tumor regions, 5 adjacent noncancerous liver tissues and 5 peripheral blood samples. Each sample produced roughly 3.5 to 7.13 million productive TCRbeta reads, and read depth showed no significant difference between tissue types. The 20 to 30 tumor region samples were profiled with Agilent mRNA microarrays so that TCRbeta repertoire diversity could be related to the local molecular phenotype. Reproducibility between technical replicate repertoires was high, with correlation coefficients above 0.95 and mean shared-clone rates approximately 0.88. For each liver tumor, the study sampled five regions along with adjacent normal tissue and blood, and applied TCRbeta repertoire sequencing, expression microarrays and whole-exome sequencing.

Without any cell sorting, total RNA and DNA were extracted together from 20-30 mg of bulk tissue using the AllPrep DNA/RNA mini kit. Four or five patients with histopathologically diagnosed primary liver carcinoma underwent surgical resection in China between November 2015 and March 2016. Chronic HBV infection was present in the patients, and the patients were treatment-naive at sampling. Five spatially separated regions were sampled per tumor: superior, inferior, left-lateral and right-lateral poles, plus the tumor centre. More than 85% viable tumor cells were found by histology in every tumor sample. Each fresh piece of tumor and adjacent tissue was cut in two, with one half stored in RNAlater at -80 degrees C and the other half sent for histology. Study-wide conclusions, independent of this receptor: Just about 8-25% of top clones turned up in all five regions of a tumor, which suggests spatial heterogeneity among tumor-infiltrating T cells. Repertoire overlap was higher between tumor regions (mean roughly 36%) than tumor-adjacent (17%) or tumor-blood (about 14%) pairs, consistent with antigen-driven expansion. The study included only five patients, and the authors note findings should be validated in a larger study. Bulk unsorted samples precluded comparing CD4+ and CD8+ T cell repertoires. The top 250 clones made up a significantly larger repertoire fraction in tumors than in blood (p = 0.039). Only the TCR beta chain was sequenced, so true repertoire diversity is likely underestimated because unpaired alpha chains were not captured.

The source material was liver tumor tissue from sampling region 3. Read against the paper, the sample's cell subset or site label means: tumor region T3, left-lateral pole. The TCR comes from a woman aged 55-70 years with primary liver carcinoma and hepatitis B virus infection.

The CDR3 region reads CASSLRDRGAPIHF. The nucleotide sequence reads TGTGCCAGCAGCTTGAGGGACAGGGGGGCACCCATTCACTTT. The chain is assembled from TRBV5-4 and TRBJ1-6, and TRBD1 matches 11 of the central bases. The CDR3 goes from the cysteine to the phenylalanine over 14 residues. The sequence is cut down to CDR3 DNA, 42 bases in frame from base 1. V has 1 base trimmed and J has 19 bases trimmed; junction bases matching no gene number 10. The germline V gene (reference sequence) provides CDR1 SGHNT and CDR2 YYREEE.